Described below is a single T cell receptor (beta chain) sequence and its context. This specimen belongs to a study of blood T cell repertoires in COVID-19. Study summary: Sites in the United States, Italy and Spain provided acute and convalescent COVID-19 samples.

The CDR3 loop spans 13 amino acids. In germline, CDR1 is KGHSH, CDR2 LQKENI. The ends were cut back, 4 bases at V and 6 bases at J, with 13 bases in the middle. Under the authors' procedure: Amplification of reference gene primers was used by the study to estimate nucleated cell counts. Data came from immunoSEQ multiplex PCR; TCRdb stores just in-frame clones and leaves some out. V, J and clone size derive from that table, while D and trimming were established from the DNA sequence. Of under 200,000 clones listed, roughly 88% are singletons. Adults between roughly 18 and 100 years of age took part from fewer than 30 US areas.

This sequence joins TRBV18 and TRBJ2-7; TRBD1 might be the D (6 bases). Sequencing used PBMCs or T cells enriched from blood (not recorded which). This receptor was identified in an older woman who had recovered from COVID-19. The CDR3 nucleotides read TGTGCCAGCTCACAAGGACAGCAGGGCGAGCAGTACTTC. Translation: CASSQGQQGEQYF.